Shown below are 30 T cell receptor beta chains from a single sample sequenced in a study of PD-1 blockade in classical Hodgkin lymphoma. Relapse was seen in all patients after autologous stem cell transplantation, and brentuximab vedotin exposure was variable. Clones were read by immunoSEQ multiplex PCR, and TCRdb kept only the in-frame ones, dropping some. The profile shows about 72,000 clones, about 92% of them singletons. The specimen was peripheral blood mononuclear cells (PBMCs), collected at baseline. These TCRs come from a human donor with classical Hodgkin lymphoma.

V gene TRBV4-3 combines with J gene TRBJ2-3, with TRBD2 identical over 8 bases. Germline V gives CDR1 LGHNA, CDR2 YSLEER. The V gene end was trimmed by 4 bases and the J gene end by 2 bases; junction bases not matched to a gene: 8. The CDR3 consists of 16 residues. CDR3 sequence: CASSPSLAGLTDTQYF. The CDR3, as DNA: TGCGCCAGCAGCCCATCCCTAGCGGGCCTCACAGATACGCAGTATTTT.

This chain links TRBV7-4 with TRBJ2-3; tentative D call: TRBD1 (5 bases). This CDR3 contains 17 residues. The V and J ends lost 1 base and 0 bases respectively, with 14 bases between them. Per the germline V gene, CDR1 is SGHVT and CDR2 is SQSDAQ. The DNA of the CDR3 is TGTGCCAGCAGCTTAGGGGGTACAGGTTCTAGCACAGATACGCAGTATTTT. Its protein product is CASSLGGTGSSTDTQYF.

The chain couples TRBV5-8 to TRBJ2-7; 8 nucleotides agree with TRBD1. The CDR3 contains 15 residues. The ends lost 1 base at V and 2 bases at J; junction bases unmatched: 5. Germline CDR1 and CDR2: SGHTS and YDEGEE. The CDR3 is CASSLWGTGAYEQYF. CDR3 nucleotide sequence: TGTGCCAGCAGCTTGTGGGGGACAGGAGCCTACGAGCAGTACTTC.

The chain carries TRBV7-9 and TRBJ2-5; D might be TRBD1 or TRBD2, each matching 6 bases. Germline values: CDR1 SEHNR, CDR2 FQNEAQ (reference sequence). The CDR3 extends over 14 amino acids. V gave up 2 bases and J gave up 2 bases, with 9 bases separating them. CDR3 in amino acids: CASSLRGAQETQYF. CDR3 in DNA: TGTGCCAGCAGCTTAAGGGGGGCACAAGAGACCCAGTACTTC.

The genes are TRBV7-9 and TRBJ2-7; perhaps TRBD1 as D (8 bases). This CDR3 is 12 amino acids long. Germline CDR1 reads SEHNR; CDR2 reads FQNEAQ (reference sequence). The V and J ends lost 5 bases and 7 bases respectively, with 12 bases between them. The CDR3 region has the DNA TGTGCCAGCAGCAACAGGGGGGGAGAGCAGTACTTC. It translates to CASSNRGGEQYF.

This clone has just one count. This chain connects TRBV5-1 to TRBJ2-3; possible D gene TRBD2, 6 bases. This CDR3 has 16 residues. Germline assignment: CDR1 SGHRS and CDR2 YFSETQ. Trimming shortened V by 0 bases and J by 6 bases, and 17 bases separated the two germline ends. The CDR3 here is CASSLELGPGGDTQYF. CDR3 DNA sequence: TGCGCCAGCAGCTTGGAATTGGGTCCCGGGGGTGATACGCAGTATTTT.

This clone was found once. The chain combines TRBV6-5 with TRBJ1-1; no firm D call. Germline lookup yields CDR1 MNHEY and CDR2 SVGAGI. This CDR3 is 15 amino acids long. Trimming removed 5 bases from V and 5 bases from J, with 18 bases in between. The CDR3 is CASSTTDTLGTEAFF. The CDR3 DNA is TGTGCCAGCAGTACGACTGACACCCTAGGGACTGAAGCTTTCTTT.

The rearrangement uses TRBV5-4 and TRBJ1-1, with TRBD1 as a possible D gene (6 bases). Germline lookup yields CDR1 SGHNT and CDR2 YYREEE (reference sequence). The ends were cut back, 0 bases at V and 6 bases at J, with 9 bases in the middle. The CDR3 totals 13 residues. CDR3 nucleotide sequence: TGTGCCAGCAGCTTGGACAGGGTACCTGAAGCTTTCTTT. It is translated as CASSLDRVPEAFF.

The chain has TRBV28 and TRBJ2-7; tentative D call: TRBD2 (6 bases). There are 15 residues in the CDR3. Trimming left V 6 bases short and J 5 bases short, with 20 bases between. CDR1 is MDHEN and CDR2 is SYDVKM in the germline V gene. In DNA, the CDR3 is TGTGCCAGCAGCCTACCGGGACTGAACCGCCACGAGCAGTACTTC. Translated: CASSLPGLNRHEQYF.

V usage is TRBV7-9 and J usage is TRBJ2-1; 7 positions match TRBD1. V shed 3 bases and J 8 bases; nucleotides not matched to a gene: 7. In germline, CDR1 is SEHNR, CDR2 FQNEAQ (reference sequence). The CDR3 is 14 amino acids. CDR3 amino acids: CASSFRDRVHEQFF. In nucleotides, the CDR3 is TGTGCCAGCAGCTTCCGAGACAGGGTTCATGAGCAGTTCTTC.

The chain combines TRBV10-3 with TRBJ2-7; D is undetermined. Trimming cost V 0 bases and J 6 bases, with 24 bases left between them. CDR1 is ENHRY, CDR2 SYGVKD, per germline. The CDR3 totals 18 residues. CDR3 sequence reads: CAISESGSFLEVNSEQYF. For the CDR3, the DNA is TGTGCCATCAGTGAGTCAGGGTCCTTTTTAGAGGTAAACTCCGAGCAGTACTTC.

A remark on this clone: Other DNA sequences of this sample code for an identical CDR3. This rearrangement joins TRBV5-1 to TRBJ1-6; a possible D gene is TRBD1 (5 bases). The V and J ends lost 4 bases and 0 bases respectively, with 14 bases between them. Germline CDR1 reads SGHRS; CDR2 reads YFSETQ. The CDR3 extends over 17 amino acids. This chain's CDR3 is CASSPTGPSSYNSPLHF. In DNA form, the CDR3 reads TGCGCCAGCAGCCCCACAGGTCCCAGCTCCTATAATTCACCCCTCCACTTT.

The CDR3: CASSLAEQGSYEQYF. CDR3 DNA: TGTGCCAGCAGCTTAGCGGAACAGGGATCCTACGAGCAGTACTTC. V usage is TRBV7-9 and J usage is TRBJ2-7, with a tentative D call TRBD1 (6 bases). V was clipped by 0 bases and J by 1 base, with 10 bases between them. The CDR3 is 15 amino acids. CDR1 and CDR2 from the germline V gene are SEHNR and FQNEAQ (reference sequence).

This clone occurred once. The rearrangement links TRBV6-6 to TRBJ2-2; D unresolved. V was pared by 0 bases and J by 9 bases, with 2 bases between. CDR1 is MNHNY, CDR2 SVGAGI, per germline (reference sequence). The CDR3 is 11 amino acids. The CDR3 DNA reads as TGTGCCAGCAGTTACTCCTGGGAGCTGTTTTTT. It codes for CASSYSWELFF.

The CDR3 DNA is TGTGCCAGCAGTGAATGGGGAAAGGCTGGCAATCAGCCCCAGCATTTT. Amino acid sequence: CASSEWGKAGNQPQHF. The V call is TRBV2, the J call TRBJ1-5; D gene ambiguous. Per germline, CDR1 SNHLY and CDR2 FYNNEI. This CDR3 is 16 amino acids long. V was shortened by 2 bases and J by 2 bases, with 13 bases between the two germline ends.

CDR3 loop: CASSPAGTSGGADYEQYF. In DNA form, the CDR3 reads TGCGCCAGCAGCCCTGCCGGGACTAGCGGGGGAGCCGACTACGAGCAGTACTTC. The rearrangement links TRBV5-1 to TRBJ2-7, with TRBD2 matching 14 bases. Losses at the gene ends were 4 bases for V and 3 bases for J; bases not matched to a gene: 12. This CDR3 region has 18 residues. Per germline, CDR1 SGHRS and CDR2 YFSETQ.

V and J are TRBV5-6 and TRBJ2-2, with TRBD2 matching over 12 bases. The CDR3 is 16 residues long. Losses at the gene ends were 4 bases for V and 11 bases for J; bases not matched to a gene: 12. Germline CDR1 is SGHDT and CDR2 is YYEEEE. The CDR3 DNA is TGTGCCAGCAGCCTTCTAGCGGGAGGGCCCCCTTCCGAGCTGTTTTTT. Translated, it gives CASSLLAGGPPSELFF.

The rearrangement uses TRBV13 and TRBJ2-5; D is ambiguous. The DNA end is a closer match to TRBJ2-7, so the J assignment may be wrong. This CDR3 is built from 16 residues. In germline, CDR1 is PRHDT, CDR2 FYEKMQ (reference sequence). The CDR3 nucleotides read TGTGCCAGCAGCTTAGTGTCTTTGAACAGTAAGCGCGAGCAGTACTTC. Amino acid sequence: CASSLVSLNSKREQYF.

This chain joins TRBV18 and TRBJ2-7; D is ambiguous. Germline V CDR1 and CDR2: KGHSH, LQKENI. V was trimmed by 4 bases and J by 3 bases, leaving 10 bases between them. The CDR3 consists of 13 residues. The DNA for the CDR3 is TGTGCCAGCTCACTATCTGGGATCTACGAGCAGTACTTC. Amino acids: CASSLSGIYEQYF.

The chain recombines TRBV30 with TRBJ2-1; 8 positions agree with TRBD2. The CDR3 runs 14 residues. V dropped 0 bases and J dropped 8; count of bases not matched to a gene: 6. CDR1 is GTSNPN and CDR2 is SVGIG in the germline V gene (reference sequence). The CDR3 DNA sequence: TGTGCCTGGAGTGTCGCCGGGGGGGGCGATGAGCAGTTCTTC. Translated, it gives CAWSVAGGGDEQFF.

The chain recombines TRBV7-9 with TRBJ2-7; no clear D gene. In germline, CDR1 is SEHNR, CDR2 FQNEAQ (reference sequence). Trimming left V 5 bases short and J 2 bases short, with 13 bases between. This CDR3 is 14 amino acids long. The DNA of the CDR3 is TGTGCCAGCAGCCGCCTTGATCCGACCTACGAGCAGTACTTC. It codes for CASSRLDPTYEQYF.

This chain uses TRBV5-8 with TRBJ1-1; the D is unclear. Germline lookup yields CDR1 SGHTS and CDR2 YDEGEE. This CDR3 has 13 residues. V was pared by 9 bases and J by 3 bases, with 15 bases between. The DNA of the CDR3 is TGTGCCACTAGTCCGATTTCAGACACTGAAGCTTTCTTT. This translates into CATSPISDTEAFF.

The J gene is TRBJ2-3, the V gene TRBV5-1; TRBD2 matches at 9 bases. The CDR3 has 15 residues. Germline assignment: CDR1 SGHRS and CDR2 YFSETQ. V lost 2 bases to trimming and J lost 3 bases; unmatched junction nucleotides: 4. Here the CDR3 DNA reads TGCGCCAGCAGCTTTAAAGCGGGAGGAACAGATACGCAGTATTTT. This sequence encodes CASSFKAGGTDTQYF. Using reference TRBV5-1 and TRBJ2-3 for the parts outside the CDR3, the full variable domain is KAGVTQTPRYLIKTRGQQVTLSCSPISGHRSVSWYQQTPGQGLQFLFEYFSETQRNKGNFPGRFSGRQFSNSRSEMNVSTLELGDSALYLCASSFKAGGTDTQYFGPGTRLTVL.

CDR3 region: CASSLTGGSHSGNTIYF. The CDR3, as DNA: TGTGCCAGCAGCTTAACGGGGGGCAGCCACTCTGGAAACACCATATATTTT. V gene TRBV7-3 combines with J gene TRBJ1-3; D is perhaps TRBD1 (6 bases). This CDR3 spans 17 amino acids. From germline, CDR1 is SGHTA and CDR2 FQGTGA. V shed 0 bases and J shed 0 bases, with 12 bases lying between them.

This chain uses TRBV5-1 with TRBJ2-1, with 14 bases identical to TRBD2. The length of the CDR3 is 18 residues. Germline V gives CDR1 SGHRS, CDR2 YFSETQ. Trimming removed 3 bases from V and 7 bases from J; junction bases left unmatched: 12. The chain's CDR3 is CASSSTGLAGGLRNEQFF. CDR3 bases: TGCGCCAGCAGCTCGACCGGACTAGCGGGGGGCCTGAGGAATGAGCAGTTCTTC.

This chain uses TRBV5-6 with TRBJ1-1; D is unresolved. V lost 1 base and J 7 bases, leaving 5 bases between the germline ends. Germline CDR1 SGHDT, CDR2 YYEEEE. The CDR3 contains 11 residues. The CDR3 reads CASSLTGEAFF. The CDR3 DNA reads TGTGCCAGCAGCTTGACGGGTGAAGCTTTCTTT.

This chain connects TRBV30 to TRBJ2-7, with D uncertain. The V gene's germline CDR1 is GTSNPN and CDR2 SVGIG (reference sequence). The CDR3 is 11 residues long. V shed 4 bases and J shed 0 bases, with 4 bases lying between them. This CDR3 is CAWKNSYEQYF. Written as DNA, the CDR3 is TGTGCCTGGAAAAACTCCTACGAGCAGTACTTC.

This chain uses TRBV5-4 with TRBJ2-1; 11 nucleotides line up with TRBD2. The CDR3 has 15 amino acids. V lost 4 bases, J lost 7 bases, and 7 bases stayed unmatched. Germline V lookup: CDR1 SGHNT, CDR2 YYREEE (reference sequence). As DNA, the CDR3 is TGTGCCAGCAGCCACCTAGCGGGGGGATGGAATGAGCAGTTCTTC. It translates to CASSHLAGGWNEQFF.

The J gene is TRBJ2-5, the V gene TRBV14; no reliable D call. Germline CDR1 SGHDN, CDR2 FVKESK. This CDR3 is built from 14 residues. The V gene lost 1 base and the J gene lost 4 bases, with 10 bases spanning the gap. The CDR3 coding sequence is TGTGCCAGCAGCCAAGGAGAGTCTACAGAGACCCAGTACTTC. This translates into CASSQGESTETQYF.

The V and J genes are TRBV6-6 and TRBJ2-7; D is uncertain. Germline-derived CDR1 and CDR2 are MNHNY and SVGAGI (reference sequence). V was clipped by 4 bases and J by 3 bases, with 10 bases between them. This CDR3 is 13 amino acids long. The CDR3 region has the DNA TGTGCCAGCAGTTTCCATCCCGACTACGAGCAGTACTTC. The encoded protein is CASSFHPDYEQYF.